These 23 T cell receptor beta chains were sequenced from one sample in a study of shared clonotypes between healthy human individuals. Terminally differentiated effector memory CD45RA+ cells were left out of the naive CD8 fraction, which was CD45RO-negative and positively selected for CCR7. Generated by immunoSEQ multiplex PCR, the TCRdb table keeps only in-frame clones and is missing some. The sample has about 600,000 clones; 95% to 96% are singletons. Specimen: naive CD8+ T cells sorted from blood. These receptor sequences come from a woman aged 25 to 39 in good health.

This clone came up once. J is TRBJ2-2 and V is TRBV9; no reliable D call. The ends were cut back, 3 bases at V and 8 bases at J, with 14 bases in the middle. The CDR3 contains 14 residues. Germline lookup yields CDR1 SGDLS and CDR2 YYNGEE. The CDR3 reads CASSDLLGSGELFF. The CDR3, as DNA: TGTGCCAGCAGCGATCTTCTGGGTTCTGGGGAGCTGTTTTTT.

This chain uses TRBV9 with TRBJ1-2; weak D call: TRBD1 (5 bases). Trimming took off 0 bases at V and 1 base at J, with 7 bases between the two ends. This CDR3 region has 14 residues. CDR1 SGDLS and CDR2 YYNGEE come from the germline V gene. The CDR3 bases are TGTGCCAGCAGCGTAGAGGGGCATAACTATGGCTACACCTTC. Residues: CASSVEGHNYGYTF.

This clone was seen once. The J gene is TRBJ1-1, the V gene TRBV19, with D tentatively TRBD1 (5 bases). V shed 11 bases and J shed 0 bases, with 16 bases lying between them. CDR1 is LNHDA and CDR2 is SQIVND in the germline V gene (reference sequence). CDR3 length: 14 amino acids. The CDR3 region has the DNA TGTGCCGCGAGTAGTACAGGAATGAACACTGAAGCTTTCTTT. Its translation is CAASSTGMNTEAFF.

The rearrangement joins TRBV10-2 to TRBJ2-3; D unresolved. V lost 8 bases and J 10 bases, leaving 16 bases between the germline ends. This CDR3 has 12 amino acids. Germline CDR1 reads WSHSY; CDR2 reads SAAADI. CDR3 bases: TGCGCCAGCTCCTCCAGGCAGAGTCCGCAGTATTTT. Translating gives CASSSRQSPQYF.

The chain combines TRBV28 with TRBJ2-7; 13 bases agree with TRBD2. The length of the CDR3 is 17 residues. Germline assignment: CDR1 MDHEN and CDR2 SYDVKM. V lost 6 bases to trimming and J lost 5 bases; unmatched junction nucleotides: 13. The DNA of the CDR3 is TGTGCCAGCAGCAAACTAGCGGGAGGGTACGGTCGGGACGAGCAGTACTTC. It yields the protein CASSKLAGGYGRDEQYF.

As regards this clone: Additional DNA sequences in this sample encode the identical CDR3. The chain has TRBV27 and TRBJ1-5; D is ambiguous. V dropped 6 bases and J dropped 3 bases, with 9 bases sitting between them. The CDR3 contains 13 residues. Germline values: CDR1 MNHEY, CDR2 SMNVEV (reference sequence). CDR3 bases: TGTGCCAGCAGCCCATCATCCAATCAGCCCCAGCATTTT. This gives the protein CASSPSSNQPQHF.

CDR3 loop: CASSQPPGLAGSEDTQYF. As DNA, the CDR3 is TGTGCCAGCAGCCAACCTCCCGGACTAGCGGGTTCCGAAGATACGCAGTATTTT. The chain joins TRBV4-2 to TRBJ2-3; 11 nucleotides align to TRBD2. V lost 2 bases and J lost 5; bases outside the gene matches: 12. The length of the CDR3 is 18 residues. Germline V CDR1 and CDR2: LGHNA, YNFKEQ.

The chain recombines TRBV9 with TRBJ2-2; perhaps TRBD2 as D (5 bases). Per germline, CDR1 SGDLS and CDR2 YYNGEE. The CDR3 contains 16 residues. The V end was cut by 0 bases, the J end by 4 bases, with 13 bases between. CDR3 nucleotides: TGTGCCAGCAGCGTAGGAAGTCGGAGGAGCACCGGGGAGCTGTTTTTT. It is translated as CASSVGSRRSTGELFF.

V and J are TRBV19 and TRBJ1-2; a possible D gene is TRBD1 (6 bases). Germline V CDR1 and CDR2: LNHDA, SQIVND (reference sequence). The CDR3 totals 16 residues. V shed 6 bases and J shed 6 bases, with 23 bases lying between them. The CDR3: CASRVSTGLHYHGYTF. The DNA of the CDR3 is TGTGCCAGTAGAGTTTCGACAGGCCTACATTACCATGGCTACACCTTC.

The chain carries TRBV11-3 and TRBJ2-5; D not resolved. The CDR3 is 10 residues long. Germline V gene sequence: CDR1 SGHNT, CDR2 YENEEA. V dropped 9 bases and J dropped 4 bases, with 6 bases sitting between them. The CDR3: CARSRETQYF. The CDR3 DNA reads as TGTGCCAGGAGTAGAGAGACCCAGTACTTC.

The chain couples TRBV15 to TRBJ2-1, with D hard to call. CDR1 LNHNV and CDR2 YYDKDF come from the germline V gene (reference sequence). Trimming stripped 0 bases from V and 13 bases from J, with 13 bases between. The CDR3 runs 13 residues. CDR3 sequence reads: CATSRDLGPGQFF. The CDR3, as DNA: TGTGCCACCAGCAGAGATCTCGGACCAGGCCAGTTCTTC. The complete variable domain, with remaining parts taken from reference TRBV15 and TRBJ2-1, reads DAMVIQNPRYQVTQFGKPVTLSCSQTLNHNVMYWYQQKSSQAPKLLFHYYDKDFNNEADTPDNFQSRRPNTSFCFLDIRSPGLGDTAMYLCATSRDLGPGQFFGPGTRLTVL.

V and J are TRBV15 and TRBJ1-1; 7 nucleotides align to TRBD1. There are 14 residues in the CDR3. V lost 3 bases to trimming and J lost 2 bases; unmatched junction nucleotides: 3. The germline V gene encodes CDR1 LNHNV and CDR2 YYDKDF (reference sequence). The CDR3 sequence is CATSSGTENTEAFF. The CDR3 DNA follows: TGTGCCACCAGCAGTGGGACAGAAAACACTGAAGCTTTCTTT.

This chain links TRBV13 with TRBJ2-7; 12 nucleotides agree with TRBD2. With V trimmed by 3 bases and J by 0 bases, 9 bases remained unmatched. This CDR3 contains 18 residues. The germline CDR1 and CDR2 sequences are PRHDT and FYEKMQ (reference sequence). CDR3 nucleotide sequence: TGTGCCAGCAGCTTGGGGCTAGCGGGAGGGATTAGCTCCTACGAGCAGTACTTC. Its protein product is CASSLGLAGGISSYEQYF.

This clone was seen more than once but under ten times. The genes are TRBV7-9 and TRBJ1-2, with D possibly TRBD1 on 6 matching bases. Germline CDR1 and CDR2: SEHNR and FQNEAQ (reference sequence). The CDR3 loop spans 14 amino acids. V dropped 5 bases and J dropped 1 base, with 11 bases sitting between them. In DNA, the CDR3 is TGTGCCAGCAGCAGAGGACAGTTTAACTATGGCTACACCTTC. Its protein product is CASSRGQFNYGYTF. Full variable domain (missing parts from reference TRBV7-9 and TRBJ1-2): DTGVSQNPRHKITKRGQNVTFRCDPISEHNRLYWYRQTLGQGPEFLTYFQNEAQLEKSRLLSDRFSAERPKGSFSTLEIQRTEQGDSAMYLCASSRGQFNYGYTFGSGTRLTVV.

J is TRBJ2-7 and V is TRBV14; D is possibly TRBD2 (7 bases). The germline CDR1 and CDR2 sequences are SGHDN and FVKESK. The CDR3 extends over 15 amino acids. The V end lost 3 bases, the J end lost 5 bases, and 17 bases lay between the germline ends. This CDR3 is CASSQGRGGLDEQYF. DNA for the CDR3: TGTGCCAGCAGCCAGGGGAGGGGGGGACTCGACGAGCAGTACTTC.

This clone has a single count. This chain links TRBV29-1 with TRBJ2-3, with D perhaps TRBD2 (6 bases). The CDR3 length is 14 residues. Looked up from germline, CDR1 is SQVTM and CDR2 is ANQGSEA. The V end lost 6 bases, the J end lost 6 bases, and 19 bases lay between the germline ends. The CDR3 sequence: CSVGGGLAKDTQYF. The CDR3 coding sequence is TGCAGCGTGGGGGGTGGGCTAGCCAAGGATACGCAGTATTTT.

The gene calls are TRBV27 and TRBJ2-3, with TRBD2 matching over 7 bases. Trimming cost V 8 bases and J 0 bases; bases outside gene matches: 8. Germline assignment: CDR1 MNHEY and CDR2 SMNVEV (reference sequence). This CDR3 has 15 amino acids. This CDR3 is CASVSLADSTDTQYF. CDR3 in DNA: TGTGCCAGCGTTTCCCTAGCGGATAGCACAGATACGCAGTATTTT.

The genes are TRBV28 and TRBJ2-7; 9 bases align to TRBD2. The germline V gene encodes CDR1 MDHEN and CDR2 SYDVKM. V lost 7 bases and J lost 0; bases outside the gene matches: 10. The CDR3 loop spans 16 amino acids. The CDR3, as DNA: TGTGCCAGCAACTTTGGGGGAGCGGGAGGCTCCTACGAGCAGTACTTC. Encoded protein: CASNFGGAGGSYEQYF.

The V and J genes are TRBV7-9 and TRBJ2-7, with D perhaps assigned TRBD1 or TRBD2 (5 bases each). Trimming removed 5 bases from V and 2 bases from J, with 7 bases in between. Germline values: CDR1 SEHNR, CDR2 FQNEAQ (reference sequence). The CDR3 extends over 12 amino acids. CDR3 sequence reads: CASSMGAYEQYF. For the CDR3, the DNA is TGTGCCAGCAGCATGGGGGCCTACGAGCAGTACTTC.

In this sample, this clone turned up once. The J gene is TRBJ1-1, the V gene TRBV6-5, with D unresolved. Germline lookup yields CDR1 MNHEY and CDR2 SVGAGI. V was trimmed by 4 bases and J by 2 bases, leaving 8 bases between them. The length of the CDR3 is 13 residues. This CDR3 reads CASSSLRNTEAFF. The CDR3 coding sequence is TGTGCCAGCAGTTCATTACGAAACACTGAAGCTTTCTTT.

V and J are TRBV28 and TRBJ2-7; 9 bases are shared with TRBD1. The CDR3 is made up of 21 amino acids. With V trimmed by 3 bases and J by 5 bases, 26 bases remained unmatched. Per the germline V gene, CDR1 is MDHEN and CDR2 is SYDVKM. CDR3 sequence: CASSFHWSRSTGTGQVHEQYF. The CDR3 nucleotides are TGTGCCAGCAGTTTTCACTGGTCGAGATCGACCGGGACAGGGCAGGTCCACGAGCAGTACTTC.

V usage is TRBV30 and J usage is TRBJ2-1; D unresolved. Deletions cut 4 bases from V and 0 bases from J, with 10 bases between. Germline CDR1 and CDR2: GTSNPN and SVGIG (reference sequence). CDR3 size: 14 residues. The CDR3 region has the DNA TGTGCCTGGATTACGGAGACCTCCTACAATGAGCAGTTCTTC. Amino acids: CAWITETSYNEQFF.

The chain carries TRBV2 and TRBJ2-1, with a weak D call TRBD2 (6 bases). The germline V gene has CDR1 SNHLY and CDR2 FYNNEI. V dropped 6 bases and J dropped 9 bases, with 12 bases sitting between them. The CDR3 contains 12 residues. CDR3 amino acids: CASRTGVFEQFF. The CDR3, as DNA: TGTGCCAGCAGGACGGGAGTTTTTGAGCAGTTCTTC.